The clone carrying this TCR delta chain came up a few times. CDR1 is GEAIGNYY, CDR2 EKD, per germline. The CDR3 runs to 20 residues. Germline trimming cut 1 base from V and 0 bases from J; bases unmatched to any gene: 7. The sample comes from a study of gamma-delta chains in newborns, infants, children. TCRdb ran CATT on the reads. Of about 4,900 delta-chain clones in the sample, 2.5% to 3% were seen once. The clonotype was recovered from a child who was a newborn, infant or young child, either healthy, febrile or measles-vaccinated (not recorded which). Sequenced input: blood. V gene TRDV2 combines with J gene TRDJ3, with TRDD3 matching over 11 bases. The CDR3 here is CACDTGGYGFGSWDTRQMFF. Written as DNA, the CDR3 is TGTGCCTGTGACACTGGGGGATACGGTTTCGGCTCCTGGGACACCCGACAGATGTTTTTC.